Given below is one T cell receptor beta chain in context. Libraries were prepared by immunoSEQ multiplex PCR; TCRdb keeps only in-frame clonotypes and omits some of them. Seen here are hundreds of thousands of clones, roughly nine tenths observed once, and the top ten hold 1%. The data are from a study of blood T cell repertoires in COVID-19. This CDR3 has 15 residues. In germline, CDR1 is KGHSH, CDR2 LQKENI. Trimming left V 6 bases short and J 0 bases short, with 11 bases between. V gene TRBV18 combines with J gene TRBJ1-4; no clear D gene. The clonotype was recovered from a woman aged 30 to 39 who had recovered from COVID-19. Sequenced input: PBMCs or T cells enriched from blood (not recorded which). The CDR3 here is CASSRNSATNEKLFF. The DNA of the CDR3 is TGTGCCAGCTCGCGAAACAGTGCAACTAATGAAAAACTGTTTTTT.